The clone carrying this TCR beta chain was seen a handful of times. Amplified regions were TCR beta CDR3 sequences from RNA transcripts. Primed by the HTBI set, a first-round RT-PCR was run on the TCR CDR3. Using its own MiXCR run on the multiplex PCR reads, TCRdb lists one record per CDR3 protein. This table has approximately 560,000 distinct CDR3 sequences, around 46% appearing once. The sample comes from a study of T cells in Graves' hyperthyroidism and ophthalmopathy. V was trimmed by 1 base and J by 5 bases, leaving 9 bases between them. Germline V gene sequence: CDR1 MNHEY, CDR2 SMNVEV (reference sequence). This CDR3 has 13 residues.

This sequence joins TRBV27 and TRBJ2-7, with no clear D. The sample comprised peripheral blood or thyroid tissue (not recorded which). This TCR was sampled from a woman aged 18-29 years with Graves' hyperthyroidism. The CDR3: CASSLYGGHEQYF. The CDR3 coding sequence is TGTGCCAGCAGTTTATACGGCGGACACGAGCAGTACTTC.